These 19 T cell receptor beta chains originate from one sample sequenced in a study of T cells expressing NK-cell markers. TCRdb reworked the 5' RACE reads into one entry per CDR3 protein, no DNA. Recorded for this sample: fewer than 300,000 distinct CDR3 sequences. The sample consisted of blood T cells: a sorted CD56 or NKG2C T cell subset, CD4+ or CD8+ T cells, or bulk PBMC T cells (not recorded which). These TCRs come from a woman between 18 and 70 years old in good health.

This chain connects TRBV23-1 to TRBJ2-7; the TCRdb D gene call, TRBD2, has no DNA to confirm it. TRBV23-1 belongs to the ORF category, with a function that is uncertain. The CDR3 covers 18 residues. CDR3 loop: CASSPPYSTAGPAYEQYF.

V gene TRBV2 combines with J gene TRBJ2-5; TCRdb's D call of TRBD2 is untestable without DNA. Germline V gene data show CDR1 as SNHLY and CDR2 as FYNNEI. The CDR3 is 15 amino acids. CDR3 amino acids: CASSGLAGGQETQYF. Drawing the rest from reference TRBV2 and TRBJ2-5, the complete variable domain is EPEVTQTPSHQVTQMGQEVILRCVPISNHLYFYWYRQILGQKVEFLVSFYNNEISEKSEIFDDQFSVERPDGSNFTLKIRSTKLEDSAMYFCASSGLAGGQETQYFGPGTRLLVL.

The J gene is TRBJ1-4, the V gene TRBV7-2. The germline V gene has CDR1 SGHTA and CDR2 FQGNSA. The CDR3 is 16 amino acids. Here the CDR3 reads CASSLNGPQLYEKLFF. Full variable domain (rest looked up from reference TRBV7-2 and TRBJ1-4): GAGVSQSPSNKVTEKGKDVELRCDPISGHTALYWYRQSLGQGLEFLIYFQGNSAPDKSGLPSDRFSAERTGGSVSTLTIQRTQQEDSAVYLCASSLNGPQLYEKLFFGSGTQLSVL.

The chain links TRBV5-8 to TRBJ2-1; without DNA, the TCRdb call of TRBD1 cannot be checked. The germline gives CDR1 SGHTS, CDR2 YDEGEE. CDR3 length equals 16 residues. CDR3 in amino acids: CASSLVRGGSYNEQFF.

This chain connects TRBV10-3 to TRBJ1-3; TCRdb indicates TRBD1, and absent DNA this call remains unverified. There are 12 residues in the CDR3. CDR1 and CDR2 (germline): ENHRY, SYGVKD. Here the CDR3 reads CATSGGRDTIYF.

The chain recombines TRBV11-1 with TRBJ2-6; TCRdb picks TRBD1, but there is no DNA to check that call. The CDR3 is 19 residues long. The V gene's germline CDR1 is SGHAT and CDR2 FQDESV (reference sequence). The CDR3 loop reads CASSLFRTLPLSGANVLTF.

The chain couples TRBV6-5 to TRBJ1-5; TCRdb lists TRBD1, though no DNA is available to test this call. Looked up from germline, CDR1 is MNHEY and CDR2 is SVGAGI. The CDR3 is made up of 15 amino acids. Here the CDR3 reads CASSYSSGTAGPQHF.

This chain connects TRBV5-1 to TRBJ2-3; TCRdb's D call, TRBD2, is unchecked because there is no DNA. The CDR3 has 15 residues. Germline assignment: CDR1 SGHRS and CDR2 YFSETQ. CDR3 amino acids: CASSVLALTTDTQYF.

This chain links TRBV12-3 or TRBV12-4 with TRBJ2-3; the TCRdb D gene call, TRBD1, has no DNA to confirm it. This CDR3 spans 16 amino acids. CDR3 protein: CASSLTLGGGSDTQYF.

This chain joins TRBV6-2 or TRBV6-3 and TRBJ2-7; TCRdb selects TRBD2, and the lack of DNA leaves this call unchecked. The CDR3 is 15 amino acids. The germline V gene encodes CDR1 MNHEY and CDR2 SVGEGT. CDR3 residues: CASRPGLAALYEQYF.

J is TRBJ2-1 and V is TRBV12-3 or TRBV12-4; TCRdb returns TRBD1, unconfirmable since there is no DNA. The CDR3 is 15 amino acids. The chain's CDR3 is CASRPGTLAPNEQFF.

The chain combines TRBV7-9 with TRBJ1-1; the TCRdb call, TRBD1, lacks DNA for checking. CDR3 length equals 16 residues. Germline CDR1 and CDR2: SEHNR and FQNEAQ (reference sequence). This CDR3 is CASSLGENPGAREAFF.

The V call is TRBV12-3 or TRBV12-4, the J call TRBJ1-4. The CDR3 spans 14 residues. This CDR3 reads CASSLGGANEKLFF.

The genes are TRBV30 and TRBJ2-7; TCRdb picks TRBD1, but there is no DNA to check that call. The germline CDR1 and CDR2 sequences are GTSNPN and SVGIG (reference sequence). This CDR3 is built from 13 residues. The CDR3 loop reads CAWSTYRGSEQYF.

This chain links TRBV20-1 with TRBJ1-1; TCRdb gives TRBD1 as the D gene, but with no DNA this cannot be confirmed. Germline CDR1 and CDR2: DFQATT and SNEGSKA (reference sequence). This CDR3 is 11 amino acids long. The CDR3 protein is CGAGGQAEAFF.

CDR3 in amino acids: CASTLRTALVNGYTF. The chain joins TRBV12-3 or TRBV12-4 to TRBJ1-2; TCRdb calls TRBD1, which cannot be checked without DNA. CDR3 length: 15 residues.

CDR3 amino acids: CASSLPGRAADTQYF. This chain links TRBV28 with TRBJ2-3; TCRdb calls TRBD2, which cannot be checked without DNA. This CDR3 contains 15 residues. The germline gives CDR1 MDHEN, CDR2 SYDVKM.

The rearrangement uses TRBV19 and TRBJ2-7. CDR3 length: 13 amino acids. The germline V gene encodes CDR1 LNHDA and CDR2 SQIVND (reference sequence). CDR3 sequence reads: CASSIGLLSEQYF.

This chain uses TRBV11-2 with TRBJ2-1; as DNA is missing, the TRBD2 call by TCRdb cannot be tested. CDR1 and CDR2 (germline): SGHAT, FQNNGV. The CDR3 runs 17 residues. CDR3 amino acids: CASSSREAGKSYNEQFF.